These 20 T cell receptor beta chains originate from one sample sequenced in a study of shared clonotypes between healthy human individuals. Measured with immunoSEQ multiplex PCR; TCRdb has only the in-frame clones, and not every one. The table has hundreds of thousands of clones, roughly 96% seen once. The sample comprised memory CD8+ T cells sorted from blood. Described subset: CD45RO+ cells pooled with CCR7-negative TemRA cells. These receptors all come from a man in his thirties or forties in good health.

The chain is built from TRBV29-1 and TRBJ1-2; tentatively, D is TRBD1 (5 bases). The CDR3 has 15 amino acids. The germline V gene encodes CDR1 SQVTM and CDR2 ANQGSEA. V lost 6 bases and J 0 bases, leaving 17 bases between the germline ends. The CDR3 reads CSVDIDSRSNYGYTF. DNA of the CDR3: TGCAGCGTAGATATCGACAGTCGTTCTAACTATGGCTACACCTTC.

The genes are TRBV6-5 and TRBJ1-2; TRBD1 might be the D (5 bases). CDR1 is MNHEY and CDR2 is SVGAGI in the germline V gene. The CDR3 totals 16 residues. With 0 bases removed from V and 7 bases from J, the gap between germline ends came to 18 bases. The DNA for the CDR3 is TGTGCCAGCAGTTACTCGATCGTAGGGGAGACCCGTGGCTACACCTTC. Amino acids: CASSYSIVGETRGYTF.

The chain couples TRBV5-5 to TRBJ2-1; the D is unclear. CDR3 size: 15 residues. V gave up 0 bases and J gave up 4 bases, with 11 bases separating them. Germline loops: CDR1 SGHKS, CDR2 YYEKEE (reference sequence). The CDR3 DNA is TGTGCCAGCAGCTTGGGAGTAGCCACTTACAATGAGCAGTTCTTC. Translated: CASSLGVATYNEQFF.

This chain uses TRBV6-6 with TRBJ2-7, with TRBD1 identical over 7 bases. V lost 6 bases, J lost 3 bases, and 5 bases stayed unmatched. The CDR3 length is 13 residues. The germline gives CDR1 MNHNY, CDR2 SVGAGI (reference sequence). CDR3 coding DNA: TGTGCCAGCAGAGGACAGGCAGACTACGAGCAGTACTTC. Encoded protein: CASRGQADYEQYF.

CDR3 sequence reads: CSALGQGAYNEQFF. As DNA, the CDR3 is TGCAGCGCCCTAGGGCAGGGGGCCTACAATGAGCAGTTCTTC. The rearrangement uses TRBV29-1 and TRBJ2-1; 7 bases agree with TRBD1. With 7 bases clipped from V and 2 bases from J, the junction kept 8 bases outside the gene matches. Germline V gives CDR1 SQVTM, CDR2 ANQGSEA. The CDR3 length is 14 residues.

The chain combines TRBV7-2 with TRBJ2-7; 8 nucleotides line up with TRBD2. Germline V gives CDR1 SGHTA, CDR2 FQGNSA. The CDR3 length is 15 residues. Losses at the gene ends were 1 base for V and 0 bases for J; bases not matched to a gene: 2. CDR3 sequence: CASSLVAGFSYEQYF. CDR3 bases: TGTGCCAGCAGCTTAGTAGCGGGGTTCTCCTACGAGCAGTACTTC.

The CDR3 loop reads CASSLELLRDTQYF. CDR3 sequence (DNA): TGTGCCAGCAGCTTAGAGCTTTTACGAGATACGCAGTATTTT. The chain employs TRBV7-9 and TRBJ2-3; D uncertain. This CDR3 is 14 amino acids long. The V gene lost 1 base and the J gene lost 5 bases, with 10 bases spanning the gap. Germline lookup yields CDR1 SEHNR and CDR2 FQNEAQ (reference sequence).

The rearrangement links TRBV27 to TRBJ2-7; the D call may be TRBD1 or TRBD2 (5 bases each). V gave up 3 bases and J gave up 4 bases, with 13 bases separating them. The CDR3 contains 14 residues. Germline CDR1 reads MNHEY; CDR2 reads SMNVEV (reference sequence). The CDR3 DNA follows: TGTGCCAGCAGTTTTCTGGGGCAGCGGTACGAGCAGTACTTC. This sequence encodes CASSFLGQRYEQYF.

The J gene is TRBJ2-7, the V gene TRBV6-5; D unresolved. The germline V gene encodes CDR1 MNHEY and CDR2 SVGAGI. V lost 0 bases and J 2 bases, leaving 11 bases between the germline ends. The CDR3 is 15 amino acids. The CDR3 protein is CASSYSSRPPYEQYF. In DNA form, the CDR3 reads TGTGCCAGCAGTTACTCGTCCAGGCCCCCCTACGAGCAGTACTTC.

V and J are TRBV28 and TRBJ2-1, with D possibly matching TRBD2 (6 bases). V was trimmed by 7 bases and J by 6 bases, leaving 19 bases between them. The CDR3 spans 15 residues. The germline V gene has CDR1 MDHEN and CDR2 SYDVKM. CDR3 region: CASKVRGRGVNEQFF. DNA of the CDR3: TGTGCCAGCAAGGTCCGGGGGAGAGGGGTCAATGAGCAGTTCTTC.

The chain's CDR3 is CASSLAGGGQPQHF. The CDR3 DNA follows: TGTGCCAGCAGCTTGGCAGGGGGCGGGCAGCCCCAGCATTTT. The chain combines TRBV5-5 with TRBJ1-5; 8 bases map to TRBD1. Germline V gene data show CDR1 as SGHKS and CDR2 as YYEKEE (reference sequence). The length of the CDR3 is 14 residues. The V segment lost 0 bases and the J segment 7 bases; nucleotides outside the gene matches: 3.

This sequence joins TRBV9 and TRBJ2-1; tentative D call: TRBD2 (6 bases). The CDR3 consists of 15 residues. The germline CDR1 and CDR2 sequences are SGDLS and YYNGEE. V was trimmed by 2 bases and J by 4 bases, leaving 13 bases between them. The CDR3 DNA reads TGTGCCAGCAGCGTGACTAGTTTCCCTTACAATGAGCAGTTCTTC. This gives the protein CASSVTSFPYNEQFF. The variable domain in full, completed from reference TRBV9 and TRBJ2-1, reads DSGVTQTPKHLITATGQRVTLRCSPRSGDLSVYWYQQSLDQGLQFLIQYYNGEERAKGNILERFSAQQFPDLHSELNLSSLELGDSALYFCASSVTSFPYNEQFFGPGTRLTVL.

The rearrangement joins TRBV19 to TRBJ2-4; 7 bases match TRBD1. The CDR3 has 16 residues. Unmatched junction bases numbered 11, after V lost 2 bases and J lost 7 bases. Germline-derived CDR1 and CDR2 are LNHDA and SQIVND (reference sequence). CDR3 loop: CASSIPPLGTENIQYF. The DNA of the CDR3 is TGTGCCAGTAGTATACCCCCCTTGGGGACAGAGAACATTCAGTACTTC.

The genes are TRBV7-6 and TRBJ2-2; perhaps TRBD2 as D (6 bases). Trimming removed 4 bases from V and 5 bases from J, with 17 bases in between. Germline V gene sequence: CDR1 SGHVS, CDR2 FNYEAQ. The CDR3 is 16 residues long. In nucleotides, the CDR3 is TGTGCCAGCAGCTACAAGGTGGCGGGATCTACCGGGGAGCTGTTTTTT. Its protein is CASSYKVAGSTGELFF.

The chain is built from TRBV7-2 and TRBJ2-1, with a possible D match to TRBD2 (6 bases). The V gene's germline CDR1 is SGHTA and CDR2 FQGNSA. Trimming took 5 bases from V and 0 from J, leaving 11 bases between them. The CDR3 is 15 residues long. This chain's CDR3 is CASSTRDFSYNEQFF. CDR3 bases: TGTGCCAGCAGCACCCGGGACTTCTCCTACAATGAGCAGTTCTTC.

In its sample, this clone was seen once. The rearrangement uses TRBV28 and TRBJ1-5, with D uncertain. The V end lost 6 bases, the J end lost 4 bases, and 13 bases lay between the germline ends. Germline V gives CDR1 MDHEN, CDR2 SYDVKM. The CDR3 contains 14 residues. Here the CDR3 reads CASSAYVRNQPQHF. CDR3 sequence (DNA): TGTGCCAGCAGCGCGTACGTGAGGAATCAGCCCCAGCATTTT.

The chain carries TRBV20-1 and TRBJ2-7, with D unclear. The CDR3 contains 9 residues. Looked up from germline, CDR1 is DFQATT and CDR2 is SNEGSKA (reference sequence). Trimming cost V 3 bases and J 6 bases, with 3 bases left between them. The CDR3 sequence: CSASSEQYF. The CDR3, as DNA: TGCAGTGCTAGTAGCGAGCAGTACTTC.

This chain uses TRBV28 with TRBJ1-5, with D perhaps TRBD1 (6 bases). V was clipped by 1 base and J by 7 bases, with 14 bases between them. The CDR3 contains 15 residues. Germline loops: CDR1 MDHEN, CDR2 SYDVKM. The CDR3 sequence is CASSLSLGGGQPQHF. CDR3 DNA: TGTGCCAGCAGTTTATCCCTTGGGGGGGGCCAGCCCCAGCATTTT.

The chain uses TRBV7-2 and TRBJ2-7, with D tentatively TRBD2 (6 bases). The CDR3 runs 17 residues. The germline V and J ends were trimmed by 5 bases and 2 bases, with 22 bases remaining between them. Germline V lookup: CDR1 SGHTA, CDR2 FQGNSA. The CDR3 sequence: CASSAIAPSGPAYEQYF. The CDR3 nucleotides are TGTGCCAGCAGCGCTATAGCCCCCAGCGGGCCCGCCTACGAGCAGTACTTC. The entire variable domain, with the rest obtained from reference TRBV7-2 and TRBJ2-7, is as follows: GAGVSQSPSNKVTEKGKDVELRCDPISGHTALYWYRQSLGQGLEFLIYFQGNSAPDKSGLPSDRFSAERTGGSVSTLTIQRTQQEDSAVYLCASSAIAPSGPAYEQYFGPGTRLTVT.

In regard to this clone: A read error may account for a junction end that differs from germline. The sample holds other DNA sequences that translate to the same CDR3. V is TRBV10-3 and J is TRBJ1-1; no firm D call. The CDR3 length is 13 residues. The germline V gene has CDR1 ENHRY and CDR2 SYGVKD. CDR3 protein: CAISGHMNTEAFF. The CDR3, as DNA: TGTGCCATCAGTGGACACATGAACACTGAAGCCTTCTTT.